This T cell receptor beta chain emerged from a study of cytomegalovirus exposure and HLA in healthy donors. Broader study findings: The later analysis indicated that the majority of CMV-associated TCR beta chains appeared HLA-restricted.

About this clone itself: The antigen is undetermined.

Germline V gene data show CDR1 as LGHNT and CDR2 as FRNRAP. The CDR3 length is 14 residues. With V trimmed by 4 bases and J by 7 bases, 9 bases remained unmatched. Primers for the PCR totalled 60 Vbeta and 13 Jbeta. The assay was immunoSEQ multiplex PCR, and TCRdb's table has in-frame clones only and misses some. The sample has 150,000 to 200,000 clones; 78% are singletons. The V call is TRBV12-5, the J call TRBJ2-7; 8 nucleotides agree with TRBD1. The sequence was obtained from a woman between 40 and 55 years old in good health and CMV-seropositive. The sample taken for sequencing was PBMCs. CDR3 sequence: CASGYGQGRGEQYF. The CDR3 region has the DNA TGTGCTAGTGGTTACGGACAGGGAAGGGGTGAGCAGTACTTC.